The rows below give T cell receptor beta chains drawn from one sample of a study of cytomegalovirus exposure and HLA in healthy donors. The data were produced by immunoSEQ multiplex PCR, yet TCRdb's version contains in-frame clones alone and is incomplete. Recorded for this sample: more than 95,000 clones. The source material was PBMCs. The receptors shown here come from a man aged 40-49 years in good health and CMV-seronegative. Each CDR3 is given with its conserved first and last residue. The order of the fields is CDR3 protein, CDR3 DNA, D gene, J gene, V gene. D genes are given only for firm matches.

cdr3_aa: CASSYSGRGYTF; cdr3_nt: TGTGCCAGCAGTTACTCGGGGCGAGGCTACACCTTC; d_call: .; j_call: TRBJ1-2; v_call: TRBV6-5
cdr3_aa: CTGVQGAGAEAFF; cdr3_nt: TGCACAGGGGTTCAGGGGGCCGGCGCTGAAGCTTTCTTT; d_call: TRBD1; j_call: TRBJ1-1; v_call: TRBV29-1
cdr3_aa: CASSVNRALAGKGGYTF; cdr3_nt: TGTGCCAGCAGTGTAAACAGAGCCCTCGCCGGGAAGGGAGGCTACACCTTC; d_call: .; j_call: TRBJ1-2; v_call: TRBV28
cdr3_aa: CASRERPLLYSGELFF; cdr3_nt: TGTGCCAGCAGAGAGCGCCCTCTACTATATTCCGGGGAGCTGTTTTTT; d_call: .; j_call: TRBJ2-2; v_call: TRBV7-2
cdr3_aa: CASSYSYSQHF; cdr3_nt: TGTGCCAGCAGTTACTCATATTCCCAGCATTTT; d_call: .; j_call: TRBJ1-5; v_call: TRBV6-6
cdr3_aa: CAWSGDSHSPLHF; cdr3_nt: TGTGCCTGGAGTGGGGACAGTCATTCACCCCTCCACTTT; d_call: TRBD1; j_call: TRBJ1-6; v_call: TRBV30
cdr3_aa: CASSRTGTITEKLFF; cdr3_nt: TGCGCCAGCAGCCGCACCGGGACAATAACTGAAAAACTGTTTTTT; d_call: .; j_call: TRBJ1-4; v_call: TRBV4-1
cdr3_aa: CASSKVAGGGNIQYF; cdr3_nt: TGTGCCAGCAGTAAGGTAGCGGGAGGAGGTAACATTCAGTACTTC; d_call: TRBD2; j_call: TRBJ2-4; v_call: TRBV9
cdr3_aa: CASSESRQGAPNYGYTF; cdr3_nt: TGTGCCAGCAGTGAATCAAGGCAGGGGGCCCCTAACTATGGCTACACCTTC; d_call: TRBD1; j_call: TRBJ1-2; v_call: TRBV25-1
cdr3_aa: CASSQPTSGPNTGELFF; cdr3_nt: TGCGCCAGCAGCCAACCTACTAGCGGACCGAACACCGGGGAGCTGTTTTTT; d_call: TRBD2; j_call: TRBJ2-2; v_call: TRBV4-1
cdr3_aa: CAISRDSLPYEQYF; cdr3_nt: TGTGCCATCAGCAGGGACAGTCTTCCCTACGAGCAGTACTTC; d_call: TRBD1; j_call: TRBJ2-7; v_call: TRBV10-3
cdr3_aa: CASSPGTGDNQPQHF; cdr3_nt: TGTGCCAGCAGCCCCGGGACAGGGGACAATCAGCCCCAGCATTTT; d_call: TRBD1; j_call: TRBJ1-5; v_call: TRBV6-5
cdr3_aa: CASNLGGPGNTIYF; cdr3_nt: TGTGCCAGCAACCTCGGAGGTCCAGGAAACACCATATATTTT; d_call: .; j_call: TRBJ1-3; v_call: TRBV5-6
cdr3_aa: CASSLRANTEAFF; cdr3_nt: TGTGCCAGCAGCTTACGCGCGAACACTGAAGCTTTCTTT; d_call: .; j_call: TRBJ1-1; v_call: TRBV7-2
cdr3_aa: CASSGSGTGGLKQYF; cdr3_nt: TGTGCCAGCAGCGGATCCGGGACAGGGGGTTTAAAGCAGTACTTC; d_call: TRBD1; j_call: TRBJ2-7; v_call: TRBV5-4
cdr3_aa: CSFNRGPGELFF; cdr3_nt: TGCAGTTTTAACAGGGGCCCCGGGGAGCTGTTTTTT; d_call: TRBD1; j_call: TRBJ2-2; v_call: TRBV29-1
cdr3_aa: CASSQVWGRVEDTQYF; cdr3_nt: TGTGCCAGCAGCCAAGTTTGGGGCAGGGTAGAAGATACGCAGTATTTT; d_call: .; j_call: TRBJ2-3; v_call: TRBV4-2
cdr3_aa: CASAPNTGETDTQYF; cdr3_nt: TGTGCCAGCGCACCAAACACAGGAGAGACAGATACGCAGTATTTT; d_call: .; j_call: TRBJ2-3; v_call: TRBV2
cdr3_aa: CAWSVGGGQFF; cdr3_nt: TGTGCCTGGAGTGTAGGAGGAGGGCAGTTCTTC; d_call: .; j_call: TRBJ2-1; v_call: TRBV30
cdr3_aa: CAWSTLTRSSYEQYF; cdr3_nt: TGTGCCTGGAGTACTTTGACTCGGAGCTCCTACGAGCAGTACTTC; d_call: .; j_call: TRBJ2-7; v_call: TRBV30
cdr3_aa: CASSFGTGFYEQYF; cdr3_nt: TGTGCCAGCAGCTTCGGGACAGGGTTTTACGAGCAGTACTTC; d_call: TRBD1; j_call: TRBJ2-7; v_call: TRBV11-3
cdr3_aa: CASSLVVAYEQYF; cdr3_nt: TGTGCCAGCAGCTTGGTGGTAGCATATGAGCAGTACTTC; d_call: .; j_call: TRBJ2-7; v_call: TRBV5-5
cdr3_aa: CASSLASVDTEAFF; cdr3_nt: TGTGCCAGCAGCTTAGCGTCGGTAGACACTGAAGCTTTCTTT; d_call: .; j_call: TRBJ1-1; v_call: TRBV7-9
cdr3_aa: CASSLGLAGSYNEQFF; cdr3_nt: TGCGCCAGCAGCTTGGGGCTAGCGGGTTCCTACAATGAGCAGTTCTTC; d_call: TRBD2; j_call: TRBJ2-1; v_call: TRBV5-1
cdr3_aa: CASSLGSGSYEQYF; cdr3_nt: TGCGCCAGCAGCTTGGGCAGCGGGAGTTACGAGCAGTACTTC; d_call: TRBD2; j_call: TRBJ2-7; v_call: TRBV5-1
cdr3_aa: CASSFGFGQGGPETQYF; cdr3_nt: TGTGCCAGCAGCTTCGGGTTCGGACAGGGAGGTCCAGAGACCCAGTACTTC; d_call: TRBD1; j_call: TRBJ2-5; v_call: TRBV7-9
cdr3_aa: CASSLGGLRPENEKLFF; cdr3_nt: TGTGCCAGCAGCTTAGGAGGGCTCCGGCCTGAGAATGAAAAACTGTTTTTT; d_call: .; j_call: TRBJ1-4; v_call: TRBV11-3
cdr3_aa: CASSLGTAYETGELFF; cdr3_nt: TGTGCCAGCAGCTTAGGCACAGCTTATGAAACCGGGGAGCTGTTTTTT; d_call: .; j_call: TRBJ2-2; v_call: TRBV11-2
cdr3_aa: CASSWGLASYEQYF; cdr3_nt: TGTGCCAGCAGCTGGGGACTAGCGAGCTACGAGCAGTACTTC; d_call: TRBD2; j_call: TRBJ2-7; v_call: TRBV7-2
cdr3_aa: CASSLWGLAEETQYF; cdr3_nt: TGTGCCAGCAGCTTATGGGGACTAGCGGAAGAGACCCAGTACTTC; d_call: TRBD2; j_call: TRBJ2-5; v_call: TRBV7-3
cdr3_aa: CASSIQGGGYTF; cdr3_nt: TGTGCCAGTAGTATACAGGGCGGTGGCTACACCTTC; d_call: .; j_call: TRBJ1-2; v_call: TRBV19
cdr3_aa: CASSYGGTLVGNGYTF; cdr3_nt: TGTGCCAGCAGTTACGGAGGGACCCTAGTGGGAAATGGCTACACCTTC; d_call: .; j_call: TRBJ1-2; v_call: TRBV6-6
cdr3_aa: CASSRGRAFSGANVLTF; cdr3_nt: TGCGCCAGCTCGCGCGGCAGGGCATTCTCTGGGGCCAACGTCCTGACTTTC; d_call: .; j_call: TRBJ2-6; v_call: TRBV4-1
cdr3_aa: CASSTGASGSPSYNEQFF; cdr3_nt: TGTGCCAGCAGTACGGGTGCTAGCGGGAGCCCCTCCTACAATGAGCAGTTCTTC; d_call: TRBD2; j_call: TRBJ2-1; v_call: TRBV5-8
cdr3_aa: CASSLGAQGPSYEQYF; cdr3_nt: TGCGCCAGCAGCTTGGGGGCTCAGGGCCCCTCCTACGAGCAGTACTTC; d_call: .; j_call: TRBJ2-7; v_call: TRBV5-1
cdr3_aa: CASSVTSGGRF; cdr3_nt: TGTGCCAGCAGTGTAACTAGCGGTGGACGCTTC; d_call: TRBD2; j_call: TRBJ2-7; v_call: TRBV2
cdr3_aa: CASSRGLAGAYEQYF; cdr3_nt: TGTGCCAGCAGCAGAGGACTAGCGGGGGCCTACGAGCAGTACTTC; d_call: TRBD2; j_call: TRBJ2-7; v_call: TRBV11-2
cdr3_aa: CASCPGKLTGELFF; cdr3_nt: TGTGCCAGCTGCCCGGGGAAATTAACCGGGGAGCTGTTTTTT; d_call: .; j_call: TRBJ2-2; v_call: TRBV11-3
cdr3_aa: CASSISGGSQETQYF; cdr3_nt: TGCGCCAGCAGTATTAGCGGAGGCTCCCAAGAGACCCAGTACTTC; d_call: .; j_call: TRBJ2-5; v_call: TRBV5-1
cdr3_aa: CASSETSVETQYF; cdr3_nt: TGTGCCAGCAGTGAAACTAGCGTGGAGACCCAGTACTTC; d_call: TRBD2; j_call: TRBJ2-5; v_call: TRBV2
cdr3_aa: CASSPRRDSYSYEQYF; cdr3_nt: TGTGCTAGCAGCCCCCGACGGGACAGCTACTCCTACGAGCAGTACTTC; d_call: TRBD1; j_call: TRBJ2-7; v_call: TRBV7-7
cdr3_aa: CASSGRLAGGYEQYF; cdr3_nt: TGTGCCAGCAGCGGGCGACTAGCGGGAGGTTACGAGCAGTACTTC; d_call: TRBD2; j_call: TRBJ2-7; v_call: TRBV6-6
cdr3_aa: CASSLGGGQEQFF; cdr3_nt: TGCGCCAGCAGCTTGGGGGGGGGTCAAGAGCAGTTCTTC; d_call: TRBD2; j_call: TRBJ2-1; v_call: TRBV5-1
cdr3_aa: CASSLGRRYYEQYF; cdr3_nt: TGTGCCAGCAGCTTAGGTCGCCGGTACTACGAGCAGTACTTC; d_call: .; j_call: TRBJ2-7; v_call: TRBV7-2
cdr3_aa: CASSLIEGRWGPNTEAFF; cdr3_nt: TGTGCCAGCAGCTTAATTGAGGGCAGGTGGGGGCCCAACACTGAAGCTTTCTTT; d_call: .; j_call: TRBJ1-1; v_call: TRBV5-4